The rows below give T cell receptor beta chains drawn from one sample of a study of T cell responses to AZD1222 COVID-19 vaccine. The method was immunoSEQ multiplex PCR; TCRdb's version includes in-frame clones alone and lacks a portion of them. This table holds over 110,000 clones, around 90% found once. Material: peripheral blood, obtained 28 days after the second AZD1222 dose. All receptors derive from an adult who received the AZD1222 COVID-19 vaccine. CDR3s include the opening cysteine and the closing phenylalanine or tryptophan. A D gene is named only where the DNA matches it firmly. Clone size is not always given. Where it is, it says once, few, many or a class for expanded clones.

v_gene	j_gene	d_gene	abundance	CDR3aa	CDR3nt
TRBV28	TRBJ1-2	-	-	CASSSREGFYGYTF	TGTGCCAGCAGTTCCAGGGAGGGTTTCTATGGCTACACCTTC
TRBV5-5	TRBJ1-1	TRBD1	once	CASSTRQGITEAFF	TGTGCCAGCAGCACCCGACAGGGGATCACTGAAGCTTTCTTT
TRBV30	TRBJ1-1	-	-	CAWTHGATNTEAFF	TGTGCCTGGACTCATGGAGCAACCAACACTGAAGCTTTCTTT
TRBV30	TRBJ1-1	TRBD1	-	CAWTGQGEAFF	TGTGCCTGGACGGGACAGGGTGAAGCTTTCTTT
TRBV10-3	TRBJ1-5	-	-	CAISDKGGPNQPQHF	TGTGCCATCAGTGATAAGGGGGGCCCCAATCAGCCCCAGCATTTT
TRBV10-3	TRBJ1-4	-	-	CAISEGATNEKLFF	TGTGCCATCAGTGAGGGGGCAACTAATGAAAAACTGTTTTTT
TRBV13	TRBJ1-5	-	-	CASSGGRNQPQHF	TGTGCCAGCAGCGGGGGGCGCAATCAGCCCCAGCATTTT
TRBV5-1	TRBJ1-4	TRBD1	-	CASSSGQGYEKLFF	TGCGCCAGCAGCTCGGGACAGGGTTATGAAAAACTGTTTTTT
TRBV7-2	TRBJ2-3	TRBD2	-	CASSSTSGSSDTQYF	TGTGCCAGCAGCTCGACTAGCGGGAGTTCAGATACGCAGTATTTT
TRBV28	TRBJ2-6	TRBD2	-	CASSIPLGSGTSSSGANVLTF	TGTGCCAGCAGTATACCCCTCGGCAGCGGGACCTCAAGCTCTGGGGCCAACGTCCTGACTTTC
TRBV11-2	TRBJ2-7	-	-	CASSLGAYNYEQYF	TGTGCCAGCAGCTTAGGGGCTTACAACTACGAGCAGTACTTC
TRBV3-1/TRBV3-2	TRBJ2-5	TRBD2	-	CASSPSGYQETQYF	TGTGCCAGCAGCCCTAGCGGGTACCAAGAGACCCAGTACTTC
TRBV6-5	TRBJ1-1	-	once	CACNRGTEAFF	TGTGCCTGTAATAGGGGCACTGAAGCTTTCTTT
TRBV6-2/TRBV6-3	TRBJ1-1	TRBD1	-	CASNPRGTEAFF	TGTGCCAGCAACCCCAGGGGGACTGAAGCTTTCTTT
TRBV19	TRBJ1-5	-	once	CASNNVGANQPQHF	TGTGCCAGTAACAATGTGGGGGCAAATCAGCCCCAGCATTTT
TRBV5-1	TRBJ1-1	TRBD1	few	CASSWDRVGVTEAFF	TGCGCCAGCAGCTGGGACAGGGTGGGAGTAACTGAAGCTTTCTTT
TRBV2	TRBJ2-2	-	few	CASSETGRTGELFF	TGTGCCAGCAGTGAGACAGGGAGGACCGGGGAGCTGTTTTTT
TRBV10-3	TRBJ1-2	-	-	CAISRTENYGYTF	TGTGCCATCAGCCGGACGGAAAACTATGGCTACACCTTC
TRBV27	TRBJ2-1	TRBD2	once	CASTPGLAGYNEQFF	TGTGCCAGCACTCCGGGACTAGCGGGTTACAATGAGCAGTTCTTC